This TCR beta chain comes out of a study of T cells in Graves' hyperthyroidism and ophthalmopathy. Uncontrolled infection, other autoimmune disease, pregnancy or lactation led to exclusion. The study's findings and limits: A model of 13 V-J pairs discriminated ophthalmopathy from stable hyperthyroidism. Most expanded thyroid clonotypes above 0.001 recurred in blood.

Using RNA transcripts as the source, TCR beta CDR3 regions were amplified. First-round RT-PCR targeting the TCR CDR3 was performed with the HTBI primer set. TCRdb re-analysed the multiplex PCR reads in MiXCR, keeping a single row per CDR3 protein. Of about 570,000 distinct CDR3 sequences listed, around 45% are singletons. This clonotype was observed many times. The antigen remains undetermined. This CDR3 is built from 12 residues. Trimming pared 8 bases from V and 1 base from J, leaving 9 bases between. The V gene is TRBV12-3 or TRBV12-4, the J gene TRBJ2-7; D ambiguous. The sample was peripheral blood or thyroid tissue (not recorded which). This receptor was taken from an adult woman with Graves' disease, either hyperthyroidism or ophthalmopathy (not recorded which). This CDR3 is CASEGNSYEQYF. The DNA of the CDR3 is TGTGCCAGCGAAGGAAATTCCTACGAGCAGTACTTC.